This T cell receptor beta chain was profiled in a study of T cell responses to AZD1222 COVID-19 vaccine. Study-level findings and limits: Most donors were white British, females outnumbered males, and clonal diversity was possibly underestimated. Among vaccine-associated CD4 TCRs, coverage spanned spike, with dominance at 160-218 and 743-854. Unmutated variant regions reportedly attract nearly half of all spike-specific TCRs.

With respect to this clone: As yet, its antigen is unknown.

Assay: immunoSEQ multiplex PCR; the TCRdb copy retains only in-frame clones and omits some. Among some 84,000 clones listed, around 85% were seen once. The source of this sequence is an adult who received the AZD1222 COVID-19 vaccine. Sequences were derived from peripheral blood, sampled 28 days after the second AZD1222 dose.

CDR3 loop: CSARRPYGYTF. The CDR3 bases are TGCAGTGCTCGACGTCCCTATGGCTACACCTTC. The chain carries TRBV20-1 and TRBJ1-2, with D hard to call. Germline assignment: CDR1 DFQATT and CDR2 SNEGSKA (reference sequence). Trimming stripped 5 bases from V and 4 bases from J, with 8 bases between. The CDR3 loop spans 11 amino acids.